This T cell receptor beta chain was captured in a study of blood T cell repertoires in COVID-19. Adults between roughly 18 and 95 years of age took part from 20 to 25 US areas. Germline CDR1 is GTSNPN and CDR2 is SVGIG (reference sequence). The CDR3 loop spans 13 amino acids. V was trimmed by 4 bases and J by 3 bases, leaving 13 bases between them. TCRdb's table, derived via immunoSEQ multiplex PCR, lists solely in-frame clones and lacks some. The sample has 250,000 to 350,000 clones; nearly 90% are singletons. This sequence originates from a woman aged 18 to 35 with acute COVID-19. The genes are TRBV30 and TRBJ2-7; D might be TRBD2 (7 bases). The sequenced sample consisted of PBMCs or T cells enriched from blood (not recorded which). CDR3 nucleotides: TGTGCCTGGAACGGGGGGCTTAGCTACGAGCAGTACTTC. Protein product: CAWNGGLSYEQYF.